The 27 T cell receptor beta chains below come from one sample, sequenced in a study of blood T cell repertoires in COVID-19. The assay was immunoSEQ multiplex PCR, and TCRdb's table has in-frame clones only and misses some. The sample has about 25,000 clones; about nine tenths are singletons. Specimen: peripheral blood. These receptors all come from a man between 65 and 85 years old with acute or convalescent COVID-19.

This clone was counted only a few times. At the DNA level, this CDR3 is encoded by other sequences in the same sample as well. This chain links TRBV10-3 with TRBJ1-2, with 9 bases matching TRBD1. This CDR3 has 13 amino acids. The V gene end was trimmed by 4 bases and the J gene end by 3 bases; junction bases not matched to a gene: 0. Germline CDR1 and CDR2: ENHRY and SYGVKD. CDR3 residues: CAISGQGDYGYTF. The DNA for the CDR3 is TGTGCCATCAGTGGACAGGGGGACTATGGCTACACCTTC.

This chain uses TRBV6-6 with TRBJ2-7, with D tentatively TRBD1 or TRBD2 (7 bases each). The V gene lost 5 bases and the J gene lost 4 bases, with 9 bases spanning the gap. This CDR3 is 12 amino acids long. Germline loops: CDR1 MNHNY, CDR2 SVGAGI (reference sequence). The CDR3 loop reads CASSQGGYEQYF. In DNA form, the CDR3 reads TGTGCCAGCAGTCAGGGGGGGTACGAGCAGTACTTC.

The chain combines TRBV5-4 with TRBJ2-7, with 9 bases lining up with TRBD1. Germline V gives CDR1 SGHNT, CDR2 YYREEE (reference sequence). The length of the CDR3 is 15 residues. V lost 5 bases and J lost 5; bases outside the gene matches: 11. CDR3 loop: CASRVPGTGSNEQYF. The CDR3 DNA sequence: TGTGCCAGCAGGGTCCCGGGGACAGGGTCGAACGAGCAGTACTTC. Using reference TRBV5-4 and TRBJ2-7 for the parts outside the CDR3, the full variable domain is ETGVTQSPTHLIKTRGQQVTLRCSSQSGHNTVSWYQQALGQGPQFIFQYYREEENGRGNFPPRFSGLQFPNYSSELNVNALELDDSALYLCASRVPGTGSNEQYFGPGTRLTVT.

This chain links TRBV24-1 with TRBJ2-3, with TRBD1 matching over 8 bases. The CDR3 sequence is 16 residues long. Trimming took 2 bases from V and 3 from J; bases not matched to a gene: 6. Germline lookup yields CDR1 KGHDR and CDR2 SFDVKD. CDR3 region: CATSDSRRGRTDTQYF. CDR3 bases: TGTGCCACCAGTGATTCCCGCAGGGGGCGGACAGATACGCAGTATTTT.

The V and J genes are TRBV10-3 and TRBJ2-7, with 7 bases fitting TRBD2. The V gene end was trimmed by 4 bases and the J gene end by 0 bases; junction bases not matched to a gene: 3. The CDR3 has 14 residues. The germline CDR1 and CDR2 sequences are ENHRY and SYGVKD. The CDR3 sequence: CAISAGGNSYEQYF. The CDR3 coding sequence is TGTGCCATCAGTGCCGGGGGGAACTCCTACGAGCAGTACTTC.

This clone has a single count. The chain joins TRBV2 to TRBJ2-3; D remains unclear. The germline CDR1 and CDR2 sequences are SNHLY and FYNNEI. The CDR3 totals 11 residues. Deletions cut 4 bases from V and 5 bases from J, with 4 bases between. In DNA, the CDR3 is TGTGCCAGCAGTGGACTAGATACGCAGTATTTT. This gives the protein CASSGLDTQYF.

This clone is a singleton in its sample. The CDR3 bases are TGTGCCAGCTCACCATCTTTAGGGCTTTTGGGAGCGGATGGCTACACCTTC. It translates to CASSPSLGLLGADGYTF. The chain links TRBV18 to TRBJ1-2, with D unresolved. This CDR3 is built from 17 residues. Germline V gene sequence: CDR1 KGHSH, CDR2 LQKENI. V gave up 2 bases and J gave up 6 bases, with 22 bases separating them. Filled out from reference TRBV18 and TRBJ1-2, the complete variable domain reads NAGVMQNPRHLVRRRGQEARLRCSPMKGHSHVYWYRQLPEEGLKFMVYLQKENIIDESGMPKERFSAEFPKEGPSILRIQQVVRGDSAAYFCASSPSLGLLGADGYTFGSGTRLTVV.

A single count supports this clone. V and J are TRBV5-1 and TRBJ1-1; TRBD1 matches 9 bases. Unmatched junction bases numbered 4, after V lost 4 bases and J lost 0 bases. Germline assignment: CDR1 SGHRS and CDR2 YFSETQ. There are 15 residues in the CDR3. The CDR3 nucleotides read TGCGCCAGCAGCACTGGGACAGGGTTGAACACTGAAGCTTTCTTT. Encoded protein: CASSTGTGLNTEAFF.

The chain combines TRBV30 with TRBJ2-1; D perhaps matches TRBD1 (5 bases). The CDR3 is made up of 13 amino acids. Germline V gives CDR1 GTSNPN, CDR2 SVGIG (reference sequence). V lost 5 bases to trimming and J lost 8 bases, with 16 bases between them. CDR3 protein: CAWLGQLSHEQFF. In DNA form, the CDR3 reads TGTGCCTGGTTGGGGCAGTTGAGCCATGAGCAGTTCTTC.

The rearrangement joins TRBV5-5 to TRBJ2-2; 7 bases map to TRBD1. V lost 3 bases, J lost 7 bases, and 6 bases stayed unmatched. Germline CDR1 SGHKS, CDR2 YYEKEE (reference sequence). The CDR3 spans 14 residues. The CDR3 region is CASSSGQVVGELFF. The CDR3 DNA follows: TGTGCCAGCAGCTCTGGACAGGTTGTCGGGGAGCTGTTTTTT.

The chain is built from TRBV5-4 and TRBJ2-1; 8 bases agree with TRBD2. Germline V gene lookup returns CDR1 SGHNT and CDR2 YYREEE (reference sequence). The CDR3 spans 16 residues. V lost 0 bases to trimming and J lost 7 bases; unmatched junction nucleotides: 9. CDR3 amino acids: CASSLASGTRLNEQFF. DNA for the CDR3: TGTGCCAGCAGCTTGGCCTCGGGGACTAGATTGAATGAGCAGTTCTTC.

V gene TRBV6-2 or TRBV6-3 combines with J gene TRBJ2-1, with 11 bases that match TRBD2. Unmatched junction bases numbered 11, after V lost 5 bases and J lost 2 bases. The CDR3 sequence is 18 residues long. CDR1 and CDR2 from the germline V gene are MNHEY and SVGEGT. For the CDR3, the DNA is TGTGCCAGCAGTACAGAACTAGCGGGAGAACAGGCCTACAATGAGCAGTTCTTC. This translates into CASSTELAGEQAYNEQFF.

This rearrangement joins TRBV24-1 to TRBJ1-5; 8 bases match TRBD1. This CDR3 contains 16 residues. The germline V gene encodes CDR1 KGHDR and CDR2 SFDVKD. J lost 3 bases, V lost 3 bases, and 6 bases had no gene match. The CDR3 loop is CATSDPRQGNNQPQHF. CDR3 coding DNA: TGTGCCACCAGTGATCCCCGACAGGGGAACAATCAGCCCCAGCATTTT.

This chain joins TRBV2 and TRBJ2-3; D not resolved. This CDR3 region has 14 residues. V was trimmed by 6 bases and J by 4 bases, leaving 14 bases between them. Germline V lookup: CDR1 SNHLY, CDR2 FYNNEI. In DNA form, the CDR3 reads TGTGCCAGCAGCTCCGGGTCGACGGCAGATACGCAGTATTTT. Translated: CASSSGSTADTQYF.

This clone was seen just once. V gene TRBV6-6 combines with J gene TRBJ2-7; 12 nucleotides match TRBD2. J lost 2 bases, V lost 6 bases, and 5 bases had no gene match. The CDR3 sequence is 15 residues long. Germline CDR1 is MNHNY and CDR2 is SVGAGI (reference sequence). This CDR3 is CASRTSSGRAYEQYF. CDR3 in DNA: TGTGCCAGCAGGACCTCTAGCGGGAGGGCCTACGAGCAGTACTTC.

The chain carries TRBV30 and TRBJ2-7; no reliable D call. The CDR3 consists of 9 residues. V was pared by 5 bases and J by 5 bases, with 4 bases between. Germline loops: CDR1 GTSNPN, CDR2 SVGIG (reference sequence). The CDR3 protein is CAWSDEQYF. CDR3 nucleotide sequence: TGTGCCTGGTCAGACGAGCAGTACTTC.

The V call is TRBV10-2, the J call TRBJ2-7; D might be TRBD2 (5 bases). Trimming removed 6 bases from V and 6 bases from J, with 18 bases in between. This CDR3 spans 14 amino acids. In germline, CDR1 is WSHSY, CDR2 SAAADI. As DNA, the CDR3 is TGCGCCAGCAGCCCGGAGCGGAGGAGTCTCGAGCAGTACTTC. Translating it yields CASSPERRSLEQYF.

The chain uses TRBV3-1 (or the pseudogene TRBV3-2) and TRBJ2-1; 8 bases are a match to TRBD1. The CDR3 is 17 amino acids. The V and J ends lost 1 base and 3 bases, in that order; junction bases with no gene match: 8. The germline V gene has CDR1 LGHDT and CDR2 YNNKEL (reference sequence). In DNA form, the CDR3 reads TGTGCCAGCAGCCAAGCGCCTCAGGGGGCAGGCTACAATGAGCAGTTCTTC. It codes for CASSQAPQGAGYNEQFF.

The genes are TRBV7-9 and TRBJ1-6; D gene uncertain. The CDR3 is 13 residues long. Trimming took off 10 bases at V and 4 bases at J, with 11 bases between the two ends. Germline V gene lookup returns CDR1 SEHNR and CDR2 FQNEAQ (reference sequence). The CDR3 region has the DNA TGTGCCACCGCCGACACGTATAATTCACCCCTCCACTTT. This codes for CATADTYNSPLHF.

The chain employs TRBV2 and TRBJ1-5; D unclear. Germline V gene data show CDR1 as SNHLY and CDR2 as FYNNEI. V was shortened by 1 base and J by 7 bases, with 11 bases between the two germline ends. CDR3 length: 14 amino acids. CDR3 sequence reads: CASSEEGGWQPQHF. CDR3 DNA sequence: TGTGCCAGCAGTGAAGAGGGAGGGTGGCAGCCCCAGCATTTT.

On this clone: A read error may produce the germline difference seen at one junction end. The chain is built from TRBV6-2 or TRBV6-3 and TRBJ2-3, with TRBD2 matching 14 bases. The V gene's germline CDR1 is MNHEY and CDR2 SVGEGT. The CDR3 loop spans 13 amino acids. This chain's CDR3 is CASSGTSGRFRLF. CDR3 nucleotide sequence: TGTGCCAGCAGCGGGACTAGCGGGAGATTCAGGCTTTTT.

The chain has TRBV5-1 and TRBJ2-5, with unresolved D. The CDR3 has 11 amino acids. Trimming took 4 bases from V and 3 from J, leaving 4 bases between them. Germline V CDR1 and CDR2: SGHRS, YFSETQ. In nucleotides, the CDR3 is TGCGCCAGCAGCCTAGAAGAGACCCAGTACTTC. Translation gives CASSLEETQYF.

The rearrangement links TRBV20-1 to TRBJ2-7; TRBD2 matches 8 bases. The V gene end was trimmed by 3 bases and the J gene end by 4 bases; junction bases not matched to a gene: 8. The CDR3 sequence is 14 residues long. CDR1 and CDR2 (germline): DFQATT, SNEGSKA (reference sequence). CDR3 bases: TGCAGTGCTAGTCAGGCGGGAGGCCCTTACGAGCAGTACTTC. Its protein is CSASQAGGPYEQYF.

The V gene is TRBV9, the J gene TRBJ2-1, with TRBD2 identical over 10 bases. The CDR3 has 15 amino acids. Germline values: CDR1 SGDLS, CDR2 YYNGEE. V shed 0 bases, J shed 5 bases, and the junction held 2 bases outside the gene matches. The CDR3 loop is CASSVGLAGDNEQFF. The CDR3 DNA sequence: TGTGCCAGCAGCGTAGGACTAGCGGGTGACAATGAGCAGTTCTTC.

The V and J genes are TRBV18 and TRBJ2-7; TRBD1 matches at 8 bases. Looked up from germline, CDR1 is KGHSH and CDR2 is LQKENI. This CDR3 comprises 14 residues. The V and J ends lost 3 bases and 2 bases, in that order; junction bases with no gene match: 3. Here the CDR3 DNA reads TGTGCCAGCTCACCCCAGGGGGCAGCCTACGAGCAGTACTTC. Its protein product is CASSPQGAAYEQYF.

The rearrangement uses TRBV5-1 and TRBJ2-7; the match to TRBD1 covers 7 bases. There are 13 residues in the CDR3. Germline values: CDR1 SGHRS, CDR2 YFSETQ. V lost 3 bases, J lost 3 bases, and 3 bases stayed unmatched. CDR3 protein: CASSWDSYYEQYF. The CDR3 coding sequence is TGCGCCAGCAGCTGGGACAGCTACTACGAGCAGTACTTC.

The chain employs TRBV7-8 and TRBJ2-7, with D possibly TRBD2 on 6 matching bases. The germline gives CDR1 SGHVS, CDR2 FQNEAQ. The germline V and J ends were trimmed by 6 bases and 3 bases, with 15 bases remaining between them. This CDR3 is 14 amino acids long. CDR3 region: CASRDHGGGYEQYF. In DNA form, the CDR3 reads TGTGCCAGCAGGGATCACGGGGGAGGCTACGAGCAGTACTTC.